Below, 15 T cell receptor beta chains from the same sample are listed, as sequenced in a study of cytomegalovirus exposure and HLA in healthy donors. Primers included in the PCR were 60 Vbeta and 13 Jbeta primers. The data were produced by immunoSEQ multiplex PCR, yet TCRdb's version contains in-frame clones alone and is incomplete. In the table there are about 130,000 clones, about three quarters of which are singletons. Input material: PBMCs. The receptors originated from a woman aged 40 to 50 in good health and CMV-seronegative.

The CDR3 spells CAIPDREGLYEQYF. The DNA for the CDR3 is TGTGCCATCCCAGACCGTGAGGGTCTCTACGAGCAGTACTTC. The chain recombines TRBV21-1 with TRBJ2-5; TRBD2, as called in the table, went unchecked against the DNA. The J call may be faulty, since TRBJ2-7 better matches the DNA end. TRBV21-1 is annotated as a pseudogene. The CDR3 is made up of 14 amino acids.

The CDR3 DNA follows: TGTGCCAGCAGAGAAACACTAGCGGGACAGCATGAGCAGTTCTTC. Its translation: CASRETLAGQHEQFF. The V call is TRBV7-9, the J call TRBJ2-1; 10 bases are a match to TRBD2. The germline V gene has CDR1 SEHNR and CDR2 FQNEAQ (reference sequence). V shed 6 bases and J 8 bases; nucleotides not matched to a gene: 10. CDR3 length equals 15 residues.

Here the CDR3 DNA reads TGCGCCAGCAGTGAGGGCGGGGGGCCTCTCCTCGAGCAGTACTTC. Translated: CASSEGGGPLLEQYF. This chain connects TRBV10-2 to TRBJ2-7; 8 nucleotides align to TRBD2. With 2 bases clipped from V and 6 bases from J, the junction kept 9 bases outside the gene matches. This CDR3 is 15 amino acids long. Germline CDR1 WSHSY, CDR2 SAAADI.

In its sample, this clone was seen a few times. The chain joins TRBV11-2 to TRBJ1-4; D might be TRBD1 (6 bases). There are 14 residues in the CDR3. The V end was cut by 5 bases, the J end by 3 bases, with 10 bases between. Germline-derived CDR1 and CDR2 are SGHAT and FQNNGV. In nucleotides, the CDR3 is TGTGCCAGCAGCCCTCACAGGGCTAATGAAAAACTGTTTTTT. Translation gives CASSPHRANEKLFF.

The chain employs TRBV28 and TRBJ2-5; TRBD1 might be the D (5 bases). Germline assignment: CDR1 MDHEN and CDR2 SYDVKM. Trimming took 7 bases from V and 1 from J, leaving 10 bases between them. The CDR3 is 13 residues long. The CDR3 here is CASNRQFQETQYF. CDR3 nucleotide sequence: TGTGCCAGCAACCGACAGTTCCAAGAGACCCAGTACTTC. Supplemented by reference TRBV28 and TRBJ2-5, the full variable domain reads DVKVTQSSRYLVKRTGEKVFLECVQDMDHENMFWYRQDPGLGLRLIYFSYDVKMKEKGDIPEGYSVSREKKERFSLILESASTNQTSMYLCASNRQFQETQYFGPGTRLLVL.

The CDR3 is CASSLGAGATLEQYF. The CDR3 coding sequence is TGTGCCAGCTCCTTAGGGGCGGGGGCGACCCTCGAGCAGTACTTC. This chain joins TRBV7-9 and TRBJ2-7; D possibly corresponds to TRBD2 (7 bases). The CDR3 sequence is 15 residues long. Germline CDR1 reads SEHNR; CDR2 reads FQNEAQ (reference sequence). V lost 8 bases and J 6 bases, leaving 23 bases between the germline ends. The full variable domain, completed using reference TRBV7-9 and TRBJ2-7, is DTGVSQNPRHKITKRGQNVTFRCDPISEHNRLYWYRQTLGQGPEFLTYFQNEAQLEKSRLLSDRFSAERPKGSFSTLEIQRTEQGDSAMYLCASSLGAGATLEQYFGPGTRLTVT.

CDR3 nucleotides: TGTGCCAGTACCCCAGGGGAGTATCCTAACTATGGCTACACCTTC. Residues: CASTPGEYPNYGYTF. The chain uses TRBV19 and TRBJ1-2; tentatively, D is TRBD1 (6 bases). Germline values: CDR1 LNHDA, CDR2 SQIVND (reference sequence). The V end was cut by 7 bases, the J end by 0 bases, with 15 bases between. The CDR3 sequence is 15 residues long.

The chain combines TRBV14 with TRBJ2-1; TRBD2 agrees at 13 bases. This CDR3 contains 17 residues. Per the germline V gene, CDR1 is SGHDN and CDR2 is FVKESK. Germline trimming cut 4 bases from V and 8 bases from J; bases unmatched to any gene: 11. The CDR3, as DNA: TGTGCCAGCAGCCGCACGGCGGGACTAGCGGGAACCGATGAGCAGTTCTTC. This translates into CASSRTAGLAGTDEQFF. Drawing the rest from reference TRBV14 and TRBJ2-1, the complete variable domain is EAGVTQFPSHSVIEKGQTVTLRCDPISGHDNLYWYRRVMGKEIKFLLHFVKESKQDESGMPNNRFLAERTGGTYSTLKVQPAELEDSGVYFCASSRTAGLAGTDEQFFGPGTRLTVL.

This clone turned up a few times. The chain joins TRBV5-1 to TRBJ2-1, with 7 bases matching TRBD2. This CDR3 spans 15 amino acids. V was pared by 0 bases and J by 9 bases, with 9 bases of the junction left unmatched. Germline V lookup: CDR1 SGHRS, CDR2 YFSETQ. This chain's CDR3 is CASSLAGASGIEQFF. In DNA, the CDR3 is TGCGCCAGCAGCTTGGCCGGGGCTAGCGGCATTGAGCAGTTCTTC.

J is TRBJ2-7 and V is TRBV18, with 12 positions matching TRBD2. V shed 2 bases, J shed 0 bases, and the junction held 5 bases outside the gene matches. Germline V gene data show CDR1 as KGHSH and CDR2 as LQKENI. The CDR3 is 17 residues long. The CDR3: CASSPTLAGGRSYEQYF. In DNA form, the CDR3 reads TGTGCCAGCTCACCAACACTAGCGGGGGGCCGCTCCTACGAGCAGTACTTC.

The chain uses TRBV10-2 and TRBJ1-6; D remains ambiguous. The V and J ends lost 7 bases and 10 bases respectively, with 14 bases between them. The CDR3 has 13 amino acids. The germline CDR1 and CDR2 sequences are WSHSY and SAAADI. The CDR3: CASTVRRDSPLHF. DNA for the CDR3: TGCGCCAGCACGGTCCGGAGAGACTCACCCCTCCACTTT.

V is TRBV2 and J is TRBJ1-1; 9 bases align to TRBD1. The CDR3 has 14 amino acids. The ends lost 10 bases at V and 2 bases at J; junction bases unmatched: 8. CDR1 is SNHLY, CDR2 FYNNEI, per germline. In nucleotides, the CDR3 is TGTGCCACCGGGACAGGGTGGGTCAACACTGAAGCTTTCTTT. This gives the protein CATGTGWVNTEAFF.

V usage is TRBV30 and J usage is TRBJ1-6; 10 bases fit TRBD1. This CDR3 is built from 13 residues. J was trimmed by 7 bases and V by 7 bases; bases with no gene match: 4. Germline V CDR1 and CDR2: GTSNPN, SVGIG (reference sequence). In DNA, the CDR3 is TGTGCCTTCCGGACAGGGGGAAATTCACCCCTCCACTTT. It codes for CAFRTGGNSPLHF.

This chain links TRBV9 with TRBJ1-4; TRBD1 is a possible D gene (5 bases). The CDR3 is 16 amino acids. CDR1 and CDR2 (germline): SGDLS, YYNGEE. Trimming left V 4 bases short and J 3 bases short, with 16 bases between. The CDR3 sequence is CASSPLSTASNEKLFF. CDR3 sequence (DNA): TGTGCCAGCAGCCCCCTTTCGACAGCTTCTAATGAAAAACTGTTTTTT.

The V gene is TRBV10-3, the J gene TRBJ2-3; 8 positions match TRBD2. J was trimmed by 2 bases and V by 0 bases; bases with no gene match: 13. Germline-derived CDR1 and CDR2 are ENHRY and SYGVKD. CDR3 size: 19 residues. CDR3 bases: TGTGCCATCAGTGAGTCCCGGGGACTAGTTCAAACTTCCACAGATACGCAGTATTTT. Protein sequence: CAISESRGLVQTSTDTQYF.